Each of the 26 T cell receptor beta chains below was sequenced from the same sample in a study of vaccination effects on CD4 cells after COVID-19 (dated by TCRdb to between 2021 and 2022). To prepare the library, the immunoSEQ multiplex PCR assay was applied. Entries here come from immuneACCESS through TCRdb and include only in-frame sequences with V and J called. Some clones fail to appear in such tables; in the studies checked, an unresolved V gene covers under half of the shortfall, and the cause of the remainder is unknown. For this sample the table gives around 40,000 clones, of which 68% were detected only once. The ten largest clones add up to 4% to 4.5% of the sample. These receptors have no known antigen. After less than 13 days of culture, CD4+ T cells were isolated with the EasySep CD4+ T cell isolation kit. The starting material was CD4+ T cells from PBMCs cultured without peptide, obtained before COVID-19 vaccination. The receptors come from a human donor who received a COVID-19 vaccine.

The rearrangement uses TRBV5-1 and TRBJ2-5; possibly TRBD2 for D (6 bases). Trimming left V 3 bases short and J 2 bases short, with 8 bases between. Per the germline V gene, CDR1 is SGHRS and CDR2 is YFSETQ. This CDR3 contains 13 residues. This CDR3 reads CASSSGLQETQYF. The CDR3 region has the DNA TGCGCCAGCAGCTCGGGACTTCAAGAGACCCAGTACTTC.

The gene calls are TRBV25-1 and TRBJ1-5; 7 nucleotides align to TRBD1. The germline CDR1 and CDR2 sequences are MGHDK and SYGVNS. V lost 2 bases, J lost 5 bases, and 6 bases stayed unmatched. This CDR3 is 15 amino acids long. The DNA of the CDR3 is TGTGCCAGCAGTGAAGGCGACAGGGATCATCAGCCCCAGCATTTT. It codes for CASSEGDRDHQPQHF.

The V gene is TRBV27, the J gene TRBJ2-2; D is perhaps TRBD1 or TRBD2 (5 bases each). Germline V CDR1 and CDR2: MNHEY, SMNVEV (reference sequence). V was shortened by 8 bases and J by 2 bases, with 15 bases between the two germline ends. The CDR3 consists of 15 residues. DNA for the CDR3: TGTGCCAGCCGACAGTTGAGGGGCAACACCGGGGAGCTGTTTTTT. This codes for CASRQLRGNTGELFF.

In this sample, this clone turned up a few times. The V call is TRBV19, the J call TRBJ2-4, with D possibly being TRBD2 (5 bases). The V gene's germline CDR1 is LNHDA and CDR2 SQIVND (reference sequence). The CDR3 loop spans 11 amino acids. Here the CDR3 DNA reads TGTGCGACCGGGGTTGGAAACATTCAGTACTTC. Translation: CATGVGNIQYF.

V and J are TRBV6-1 and TRBJ1-2; no reliable D call. Trimming stripped 1 base from V and 2 bases from J, with 5 bases between. The CDR3 covers 13 residues. The germline V gene has CDR1 MNHNS and CDR2 SASEGT. CDR3 loop: CASSEDSNYGYTF. The CDR3 DNA reads TGTGCCAGCAGTGAAGACAGCAACTATGGCTACACCTTC.

This clone appeared a few times. The V and J genes are TRBV7-9 and TRBJ2-1; maybe TRBD1 (7 bases). The germline V gene encodes CDR1 SEHNR and CDR2 FQNEAQ (reference sequence). V gave up 5 bases and J gave up 5 bases, with 10 bases separating them. The CDR3 length is 13 residues. The CDR3 region is CASSAGTDNEQFF. CDR3 in DNA: TGTGCCAGCAGCGCGGGGACAGACAATGAGCAGTTCTTC.

CDR3 sequence: CASSYTPHYSPGGYDEKLFF. CDR3 sequence (DNA): TGTGCCAGCAGTTATACGCCGCATTATTCTCCAGGGGGCTATGATGAAAAACTGTTTTTT. The V and J genes are TRBV6-2 or TRBV6-3 and TRBJ1-4, with 8 bases aligning to TRBD1. Germline V gene data show CDR1 as MNHEY and CDR2 as SVGEGT. The CDR3 consists of 20 residues. With V trimmed by 3 bases and J by 6 bases, 21 bases remained unmatched.

CDR3: CASSVGTSGSYNEQFF. DNA for the CDR3: TGTGCCAGCAGCGTCGGGACTAGCGGGTCCTACAATGAGCAGTTCTTC. J is TRBJ2-1 and V is TRBV9; 12 nucleotides match TRBD2. CDR1 and CDR2 from the germline V gene are SGDLS and YYNGEE. V shed 2 bases and J 1 base; nucleotides not matched to a gene: 1. This CDR3 is 16 amino acids long.

In its sample, this clone was seen once. The rearrangement uses TRBV24-1 and TRBJ2-1; weak D call: TRBD1 (7 bases). The length of the CDR3 is 12 residues. Germline V gene data show CDR1 as KGHDR and CDR2 as SFDVKD. Trimming removed 4 bases from V and 13 bases from J, with 13 bases in between. The CDR3: CATSEAGQPQFF. CDR3 sequence (DNA): TGTGCCACCAGTGAGGCGGGACAGCCCCAGTTCTTC.

The chain recombines TRBV18 with TRBJ2-7, with TRBD2 matching 12 bases. J lost 7 bases, V lost 2 bases, and 3 bases had no gene match. The germline V gene encodes CDR1 KGHSH and CDR2 LQKENI. The CDR3 is made up of 14 amino acids. CDR3 protein: CASSPTSGRREQYF. The CDR3 coding sequence is TGTGCCAGCTCACCAACTAGCGGGAGGAGGGAGCAGTACTTC.

This clone was observed a handful of times. CDR3 sequence: CASSLGGGGMEEQFF. The CDR3 DNA reads TGTGCCAGCAGCTTAGGTGGGGGCGGGATGGAAGAGCAGTTCTTC. V and J are TRBV5-5 and TRBJ2-1; tentatively, D is TRBD1 or TRBD2 (6 bases each). The CDR3 extends over 15 amino acids. Trimming cost V 2 bases and J 10 bases, with 19 bases left between them. Germline CDR1 SGHKS, CDR2 YYEKEE (reference sequence).

The chain uses TRBV18 and TRBJ2-1; 7 bases map to TRBD2. The CDR3 is 14 amino acids. Germline CDR1 reads KGHSH; CDR2 reads LQKENI. With 3 bases clipped from V and 8 bases from J, the junction kept 7 bases outside the gene matches. The CDR3 spells CASSPRTRTDEQFF. The CDR3 nucleotides are TGTGCCAGCTCACCGAGGACTAGGACGGATGAGCAGTTCTTC.

The chain is built from TRBV7-6 and TRBJ1-1; D ambiguous. The length of the CDR3 is 14 residues. Germline V gives CDR1 SGHVS, CDR2 FNYEAQ. V lost 3 bases and J 2 bases, leaving 10 bases between the germline ends. The CDR3 sequence: CASSLLTENTEAFF. The CDR3 DNA is TGTGCCAGCAGCTTGCTCACAGAAAACACTGAAGCTTTCTTT.

The chain has TRBV3-1 (or the pseudogene TRBV3-2) and TRBJ1-1; D is perhaps TRBD1 (6 bases). Germline-derived CDR1 and CDR2 are LGHDT and YNNKEL (reference sequence). The CDR3 length is 16 residues. The V end was cut by 4 bases, the J end by 1 base, with 16 bases between. The CDR3 DNA follows: TGTGCCAGCAGCCCCGCGACAGGACTGAGGAACACTGAAGCTTTCTTT. Its translation: CASSPATGLRNTEAFF.

The rearrangement uses TRBV19 and TRBJ2-1; 12 nucleotides agree with TRBD2. The CDR3 has 15 residues. CDR1 is LNHDA, CDR2 SQIVND, per germline (reference sequence). J lost 11 bases, V lost 11 bases, and 16 bases had no gene match. CDR3 sequence: CAASSPLAGGGKQFF. DNA for the CDR3: TGTGCCGCCTCCTCCCCACTAGCGGGAGGCGGGAAGCAGTTCTTC.

This chain connects TRBV27 to TRBJ1-6; unclear D gene. V lost 1 base and J lost 0, with 13 bases in between. Per germline, CDR1 MNHEY and CDR2 SMNVEV (reference sequence). This CDR3 has 18 residues. The CDR3 region has the DNA TGTGCCAGCAGTTTATGGATTTTACCCCCCTCCTATAATTCACCCCTCCACTTT. Translation gives CASSLWILPPSYNSPLHF.

The chain combines TRBV6-6 with TRBJ2-3; the match to TRBD2 covers 7 bases. Germline V lookup: CDR1 MNHNY, CDR2 SVGAGI (reference sequence). The V gene end was trimmed by 4 bases and the J gene end by 5 bases; junction bases not matched to a gene: 6. The CDR3 has 14 amino acids. The DNA of the CDR3 is TGTGCCAGCAGTTCCTGGACTAGTCTAGATACGCAGTATTTT. Translation gives CASSSWTSLDTQYF.

This clone has a handful of counts. This chain links TRBV3-1 (or the pseudogene TRBV3-2) with TRBJ2-1, with D maybe TRBD1 (5 bases). Germline-derived CDR1 and CDR2 are LGHDT and YNNKEL (reference sequence). CDR3 length: 15 residues. Trimming removed 6 bases from V and 0 bases from J, with 12 bases in between. The CDR3 loop is CASSLTDSSYNEQFF. The CDR3 coding sequence is TGTGCCAGCAGTTTGACAGATAGCTCCTACAATGAGCAGTTCTTC.

This sequence joins TRBV5-4 and TRBJ2-3; 7 nucleotides match TRBD2. V dropped 3 bases and J dropped 1; count of bases not matched to a gene: 2. The length of the CDR3 is 14 residues. Germline CDR1 is SGHNT and CDR2 is YYREEE (reference sequence). CDR3 DNA sequence: TGTGCCAGCAGCTCTGGGGGGGGCACAGATACGCAGTATTTT. Protein: CASSSGGGTDTQYF. The whole variable domain, filled in from reference TRBV5-4 and TRBJ2-3, reads ETGVTQSPTHLIKTRGQQVTLRCSSQSGHNTVSWYQQALGQGPQFIFQYYREEENGRGNFPPRFSGLQFPNYSSELNVNALELDDSALYLCASSSGGGTDTQYFGPGTRLTVL.

The rearrangement uses TRBV5-6 and TRBJ1-4; the D is unclear. The CDR3 has 16 residues. The V end was cut by 2 bases, the J end by 3 bases, with 14 bases between. Looked up from germline, CDR1 is SGHDT and CDR2 is YYEEEE. As DNA, the CDR3 is TGTGCCAGCAGCTTCCTAAGGCTCGGGGCTAATGAAAAACTGTTTTTT. Protein sequence: CASSFLRLGANEKLFF.

The chain combines TRBV12-2 with TRBJ2-3; the table gives TRBD2 as D, unverified against the DNA. TRBV12-2 has pseudogene status. CDR3 length equals 22 residues. The DNA for the CDR3 is TGTGCAAGTCGCTTAGGCCCTGTTGCTACTAGCGGGGGGCTCCGATACACAGATACGCAGTATTTT. Protein sequence: CASRLGPVATSGGLRYTDTQYF.

CDR3: CASSVGVSTNTGELFF. In DNA form, the CDR3 reads TGTGCCAGCAGCGTAGGAGTAAGTACGAACACCGGGGAGCTGTTTTTT. The chain couples TRBV9 to TRBJ2-2; D ambiguous. This CDR3 is 16 amino acids long. V dropped 0 bases and J dropped 0 bases, with 9 bases sitting between them. Germline V lookup: CDR1 SGDLS, CDR2 YYNGEE.

This clone has just a few counts. This chain uses TRBV19 with TRBJ2-7; D perhaps matches TRBD2 (5 bases). With 3 bases removed from V and 3 bases from J, the gap between germline ends came to 18 bases. Germline values: CDR1 LNHDA, CDR2 SQIVND (reference sequence). This CDR3 has 16 residues. CDR3 in amino acids: CASSMASAGYDYEQYF. The CDR3 DNA follows: TGTGCCAGTAGTATGGCCTCGGCGGGTTACGACTACGAGCAGTACTTC.

The J gene is TRBJ1-4, the V gene TRBV6-1, with unresolved D. The germline V gene has CDR1 MNHNS and CDR2 SASEGT. Trimming took off 1 base at V and 4 bases at J, with 7 bases between the two ends. The CDR3 consists of 14 residues. The CDR3 DNA is TGTGCCAGCAGTGAAGGGACCCTTAATGAAAAACTGTTTTTT. It yields the protein CASSEGTLNEKLFF.

V usage is TRBV9 and J usage is TRBJ2-1; 10 bases are a match to TRBD2. The CDR3 loop spans 16 amino acids. With V trimmed by 1 base and J by 3 bases, 4 bases remained unmatched. Germline assignment: CDR1 SGDLS and CDR2 YYNGEE. The CDR3 loop reads CASSVIASGGYNEQFF. The CDR3, as DNA: TGTGCCAGCAGCGTAATTGCTAGCGGGGGCTACAATGAGCAGTTCTTC.

This chain joins TRBV4-1 and TRBJ1-6, with D perhaps matching TRBD1 (5 bases). Germline-derived CDR1 and CDR2 are MGHRA and YSYEKL. The CDR3 contains 18 residues. V shed 3 bases and J shed 7 bases, with 22 bases lying between them. CDR3 coding DNA: TGCGCCAGCAGCCAGATCAGTGGGGCAGTGGGGGGGAATTCACCCCTCCACTTT. This translates into CASSQISGAVGGNSPLHF.